The sequence of this T cell receptor beta chain was determined in a study of beta chain features in type 1 diabetes. Study-wide points: Relative to healthy donors, patients appeared to have naive, central memory and Treg TCRB repertoires that were more similar. The cDNA sequencing approach could over-represent high-TCR-expressing cells.

Each donor gave one heparinised blood draw averaging around 0.12 L. Sorted CD4+ subsets: naive, central memory, regulatory, stem cell-like memory (CD45RO/CCR7/CD25/CD127/CD95/CD27 panel). Germline CDR1 and CDR2: SGHAT and FQNNGV. The V segment lost 1 base and the J segment 12 bases; nucleotides outside the gene matches: 5. CDR3 length equals 12 residues. Note on this clone: The target antigen is unknown.

The investigators reverse transcribed all of the isolated RNA, so they sequenced expressed TCRB transcripts. TCRdb's table, derived via immunoSEQ multiplex PCR, lists solely in-frame clones and lacks some. The repertoire holds some 410,000 clones, with approximately 15% as singletons. This chain joins TRBV11-2 and TRBJ1-1; 7 bases are a match to TRBD1. The sequenced sample was naive CD4+ T cells from blood. The TCR sequence derives from a man younger than 40 in good health. Here the CDR3 DNA reads TGTGCCAGCAGCTTAGCAGGGGGGCTAACTTTCTTT. Translated: CASSLAGGLTFF.